This entry lists 27 T cell receptor beta chains sequenced from one sample in a study of blood T cell repertoires in COVID-19. The protocol was immunoSEQ multiplex PCR, while the TCRdb copy is restricted to in-frame clones and leaves out a portion. The repertoire holds a few hundred thousand clones, with approximately 85% as singletons. Sequenced input: peripheral blood. The origin of the receptors is a man older than 75 with acute or convalescent COVID-19.

V and J are TRBV10-3 and TRBJ1-2, with 8 bases identical to TRBD1. This CDR3 contains 14 residues. J lost 7 bases, V lost 10 bases, and 14 bases had no gene match. Germline-derived CDR1 and CDR2 are ENHRY and SYGVKD. The CDR3 bases are TGTGCCACCCGGTCTACAGGGGGGCAGGCTGGCTACACCTTC. It codes for CATRSTGGQAGYTF.

The chain combines TRBV18 with TRBJ2-5, with 13 bases fitting TRBD2. With V trimmed by 5 bases and J by 0 bases, 6 bases remained unmatched. CDR3 size: 17 residues. CDR1 is KGHSH, CDR2 LQKENI, per germline. The CDR3 bases are TGTGCCAGCTCAACCGGACTAGCGGGGGTTTACCAAGAGACCCAGTACTTC. Its protein product is CASSTGLAGVYQETQYF.

The chain couples TRBV3-1 (or the pseudogene TRBV3-2) to TRBJ1-3, with D unclear. The CDR3 runs to 17 residues. Germline lookup yields CDR1 LGHDT and CDR2 YNNKEL (reference sequence). The V and J ends lost 1 base and 4 bases respectively, with 17 bases between them. The CDR3 reads CASSQGGTLLTGNTIYF. DNA for the CDR3: TGTGCCAGCAGCCAAGGAGGCACACTCCTGACCGGAAACACCATATATTTT.

The chain couples TRBV5-1 to TRBJ2-2; TRBD1 might be the D (6 bases). This CDR3 spans 14 amino acids. Per germline, CDR1 SGHRS and CDR2 YFSETQ. V lost 5 bases and J lost 7, with 15 bases in between. The CDR3 DNA follows: TGCGCCAGCAGTTTACAGGGTTTGTTCGGGGAGCTGTTTTTT. It codes for CASSLQGLFGELFF.

The chain recombines TRBV5-1 with TRBJ2-4; D call uncertain. The CDR3 sequence is 12 residues long. Between the trimmed V and J ends, which lost 0 bases and 15 bases, there was a span of 13 bases. The germline V gene has CDR1 SGHRS and CDR2 YFSETQ. The CDR3 DNA follows: TGCGCCAGCAGCTTGGATGGCGGCCAGTCGTACTTC. It specifies CASSLDGGQSYF. The whole variable domain, filled in from reference TRBV5-1 and TRBJ2-4, reads KAGVTQTPRYLIKTRGQQVTLSCSPISGHRSVSWYQQTPGQGLQFLFEYFSETQRNKGNFPGRFSGRQFSNSRSEMNVSTLELGDSALYLCASSLDGGQSYFGAGTRLSVL.

V gene TRBV19 combines with J gene TRBJ1-4, with D perhaps TRBD1 (5 bases). There are 18 residues in the CDR3. V lost 5 bases, J lost 2 bases, and 21 bases lay in between. Germline CDR1 is LNHDA and CDR2 is SQIVND (reference sequence). CDR3 coding DNA: TGTGCCAGTAGTGGACGAGGATGGGGGGATAAGACTAATGAAAAACTGTTTTTT. This translates into CASSGRGWGDKTNEKLFF. The full variable domain, its missing parts supplied by reference TRBV19 and TRBJ1-4, is DGGITQSPKYLFRKEGQNVTLSCEQNLNHDAMYWYRQDPGQGLRLIYYSQIVNDFQKGDIAEGYSVSREKKESFPLTVTSAQKNPTAFYLCASSGRGWGDKTNEKLFFGSGTQLSVL.

This clone has a handful of counts. This chain connects TRBV6-5 to TRBJ1-1; D uncertain. CDR3 size: 10 residues. The V end was cut by 9 bases, the J end by 4 bases, with 6 bases between. CDR1 is MNHEY and CDR2 is SVGAGI in the germline V gene. The DNA of the CDR3 is TGTGCCAGTACTACCACTGAAGCTTTCTTT. It codes for CASTTTEAFF.

The CDR3 bases are TGTGCCATCAGCCGCGACACACGAGACAGGGTCGGCTACACCTTC. Amino acid sequence: CAISRDTRDRVGYTF. The chain joins TRBV10-3 to TRBJ1-2; the match to TRBD1 covers 7 bases. The V and J ends lost 6 bases and 8 bases, in that order; junction bases with no gene match: 15. CDR3 size: 15 residues. Germline V lookup: CDR1 ENHRY, CDR2 SYGVKD.

The J gene is TRBJ2-5, the V gene TRBV5-1; D is possibly TRBD2 (6 bases). Trimming left V 4 bases short and J 4 bases short, with 14 bases between. Germline lookup yields CDR1 SGHRS and CDR2 YFSETQ. The CDR3 runs 14 residues. CDR3 nucleotides: TGCGCCAGCAGCACAGGCCGGGGGATAGAGACCCAGTACTTC. It yields the protein CASSTGRGIETQYF.

The rearrangement uses TRBV6-2 or TRBV6-3 and TRBJ2-7; 9 nucleotides align to TRBD1. The V segment lost 6 bases and the J segment 3 bases; nucleotides outside the gene matches: 9. The CDR3 covers 15 residues. The germline CDR1 and CDR2 sequences are MNHEY and SVGEGT. The DNA of the CDR3 is TGTGCCAGCAGCGAATTACCGGACAGGGGCTACGAGCAGTACTTC. It encodes CASSELPDRGYEQYF.

The CDR3 sequence: CASSESRGYTF. CDR3 sequence (DNA): TGTGCCAGCAGCGAGTCTAGGGGCTACACCTTC. J is TRBJ1-2 and V is TRBV2; D remains ambiguous. This CDR3 has 11 amino acids. The V end was cut by 6 bases, the J end by 8 bases, with 10 bases between. CDR1 and CDR2 (germline): SNHLY, FYNNEI.

This sequence joins TRBV7-6 and TRBJ2-7; TRBD2 is a possible D gene (7 bases). V lost 6 bases to trimming and J lost 5 bases, with 17 bases between them. Germline CDR1 and CDR2: SGHVS and FNYEAQ. The CDR3 contains 14 residues. CDR3 sequence: CASSQRGGADEQYF. In DNA, the CDR3 is TGTGCCAGCAGTCAAAGAGGGGGGGCGGACGAGCAGTACTTC.

For this clone: Other DNA sequences from this sample encode an identical CDR3 as well. The chain carries TRBV9 and TRBJ1-4; 8 nucleotides align to TRBD1. J lost 5 bases, V lost 2 bases, and 2 bases had no gene match. The CDR3 is made up of 14 amino acids. Germline loops: CDR1 SGDLS, CDR2 YYNGEE. The CDR3 DNA sequence: TGTGCCAGCAGCGTCGGACAGGGCAATGAAAAACTGTTTTTT. It yields the protein CASSVGQGNEKLFF.

The chain has TRBV3-1 (or the pseudogene TRBV3-2) and TRBJ1-1; D not certain. V lost 5 bases and J 10 bases, leaving 14 bases between the germline ends. This CDR3 comprises 12 residues. Germline V gene data show CDR1 as LGHDT and CDR2 as YNNKEL (reference sequence). The CDR3: CASSFPGLGAFF. The CDR3 coding sequence is TGTGCCAGCAGCTTTCCGGGTTTGGGAGCTTTCTTT.

The CDR3 is CASSYRVTYEQYF. DNA of the CDR3: TGTGCCAGCAGTTACAGGGTAACCTACGAGCAGTACTTC. This rearrangement joins TRBV2 to TRBJ2-7; tentative D call: TRBD1 (6 bases). From germline, CDR1 is SNHLY and CDR2 FYNNEI. The CDR3 spans 13 residues. V lost 5 bases and J 2 bases, leaving 10 bases between the germline ends.

The J gene is TRBJ1-5, the V gene TRBV28, with 10 bases aligning to TRBD1. Germline V CDR1 and CDR2: MDHEN, SYDVKM. The CDR3 extends over 16 amino acids. V was pared by 11 bases and J by 7 bases, with 17 bases of the junction left unmatched. The CDR3 DNA reads as TGTGCCGGCCAAGAAGGGACAGGGGTTCAAGGACAGCCCCAGCATTTT. Its protein product is CAGQEGTGVQGQPQHF.

The rearrangement uses TRBV25-1 and TRBJ1-2; 11 bases are shared with TRBD1. From germline, CDR1 is MGHDK and CDR2 SYGVNS. V trimming: 3 bases; J trimming: 2 bases; junction bases outside the gene matches: 8. The CDR3 runs 17 residues. This CDR3 is CASSDVPGQGVNYGYTF. The DNA for the CDR3 is TGTGCCAGCAGTGACGTACCGGGACAGGGGGTAAACTATGGCTACACCTTC.

The chain employs TRBV11-3 and TRBJ2-7, with D perhaps TRBD2 (5 bases). This CDR3 has 14 residues. Germline V gives CDR1 SGHNT, CDR2 YENEEA. Trimming removed 4 bases from V and 5 bases from J, with 15 bases in between. The CDR3 spells CASSSPREKNEQYF. The CDR3 nucleotides read TGTGCCAGCAGCTCCCCTCGGGAAAAGAACGAGCAGTACTTC.

This clone came up a few times. This sequence joins TRBV11-2 and TRBJ2-5, with 7 bases aligning to TRBD1. CDR3 length equals 16 residues. J lost 7 bases, V lost 5 bases, and 16 bases had no gene match. The V gene's germline CDR1 is SGHAT and CDR2 FQNNGV. CDR3 in DNA: TGTGCCAGCAGCCCCGACCCTAACAGGGGCAGGGGGACCCAGTACTTC. Translating gives CASSPDPNRGRGTQYF. Together with reference TRBV11-2 and TRBJ2-5, the CDR3 gives the full variable domain: EAGVAQSPRYKIIEKRQSVAFWCNPISGHATLYWYQQILGQGPKLLIQFQNNGVVDDSQLPKDRFSAERLKGVDSTLKIQPAKLEDSAVYLCASSPDPNRGRGTQYFGPGTRLLVL.

V and J are TRBV4-3 and TRBJ2-1; 11 bases fit TRBD2. The CDR3 has 16 residues. The germline CDR1 and CDR2 sequences are LGHNA and YSLEER. Losses at the gene ends were 2 bases for V and 2 bases for J; bases not matched to a gene: 2. CDR3 in DNA: TGCGCCAGCAGCCAAATTAGCGGGGGGGCCTACAATGAGCAGTTCTTC. Translation: CASSQISGGAYNEQFF.

This clone came up once. The chain joins TRBV21-1 to TRBJ1-1. TRBV21-1 is tagged as a pseudogene. The CDR3 has 18 residues. The CDR3 DNA sequence: TGTGCCAGCAGCAACGGGGTGGGCCCGGCCCCCTCGGAGGCTGAAGCTTTCTTT. Translating it yields CASSNGVGPAPSEAEAFF.

The chain recombines TRBV6-6 with TRBJ1-4; a weak D match, TRBD1 (6 bases). The CDR3 contains 14 residues. Germline V lookup: CDR1 MNHNY, CDR2 SVGAGI (reference sequence). V lost 8 bases and J lost 3, with 13 bases in between. The CDR3 protein is CASALQGPNEKLFF. The CDR3 DNA is TGTGCCAGCGCCTTACAGGGCCCTAATGAAAAACTGTTTTTT.

As DNA, the CDR3 is TGTGCCAGCAGCTTGGCAGGGCCAGGCGATGAAAAACTGTTTTTT. Its protein product is CASSLAGPGDEKLFF. The rearrangement uses TRBV5-4 and TRBJ1-4; a weak D match, TRBD1 (5 bases). Germline-derived CDR1 and CDR2 are SGHNT and YYREEE (reference sequence). The CDR3 totals 15 residues. Between the trimmed V and J ends, which lost 0 bases and 6 bases, there was a span of 12 bases.

This clone was observed a few times. The rearrangement links TRBV3-1 (or the pseudogene TRBV3-2) to TRBJ1-1; unclear D gene. V dropped 4 bases and J dropped 2 bases, with 8 bases sitting between them. Germline CDR1 and CDR2: LGHDT and YNNKEL (reference sequence). The CDR3 is 13 residues long. This chain's CDR3 is CASSRLVNTEAFF. DNA for the CDR3: TGTGCCAGCAGCCGTTTAGTTAACACTGAAGCTTTCTTT.

The rearrangement uses TRBV6-2 or TRBV6-3 and TRBJ1-1; 7 bases map to TRBD1. Germline V lookup: CDR1 MNHEY, CDR2 SVGEGT. The CDR3 extends over 16 amino acids. The junction had 8 bases not matched to a gene; V was cut back by 0 bases and J by 4 bases. CDR3 DNA sequence: TGTGCCAGCAGTTACTCGGGCAGGGGGACCCTCACTGAAGCTTTCTTT. Amino acid sequence: CASSYSGRGTLTEAFF.

This clone was seen just once. The rearrangement uses TRBV7-9 and TRBJ2-7; 9 bases align to TRBD1. Germline loops: CDR1 SEHNR, CDR2 FQNEAQ (reference sequence). V lost 1 base and J lost 5; bases outside the gene matches: 9. There are 16 residues in the CDR3. The CDR3 sequence: CASSLGGTGSRDEQYF. CDR3 sequence (DNA): TGTGCCAGCAGCTTAGGAGGGACAGGGAGTAGGGACGAGCAGTACTTC.

V gene TRBV11-3 combines with J gene TRBJ2-2, with D uncertain. This CDR3 is built from 15 residues. Trimming cost V 1 base and J 2 bases, with 8 bases left between them. Germline V gives CDR1 SGHNT, CDR2 YENEEA. The CDR3 sequence: CASSLGPTNTGELFF. The DNA of the CDR3 is TGTGCCAGCAGCTTAGGACCGACTAACACCGGGGAGCTGTTTTTT. The variable domain in full, completed from reference TRBV11-3 and TRBJ2-2, reads EAGVVQSPRYKIIEKKQPVAFWCNPISGHNTLYWYLQNLGQGPELLIRYENEEAVDDSQLPKDRFSAERLKGVDSTLKIQPAELGDSAVYLCASSLGPTNTGELFFGEGSRLTVL.